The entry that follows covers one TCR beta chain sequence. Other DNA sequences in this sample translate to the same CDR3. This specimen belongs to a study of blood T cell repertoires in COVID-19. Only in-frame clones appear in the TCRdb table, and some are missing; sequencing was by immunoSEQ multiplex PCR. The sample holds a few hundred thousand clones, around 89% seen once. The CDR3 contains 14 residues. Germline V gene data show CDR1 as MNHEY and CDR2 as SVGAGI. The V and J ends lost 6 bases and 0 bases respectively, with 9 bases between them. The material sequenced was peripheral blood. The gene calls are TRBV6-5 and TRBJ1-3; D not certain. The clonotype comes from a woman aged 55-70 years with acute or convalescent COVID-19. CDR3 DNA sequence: TGTGCCAGCAGCCGAGAAAGCTCTGGAAACACCATATATTTT. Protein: CASSRESSGNTIYF.